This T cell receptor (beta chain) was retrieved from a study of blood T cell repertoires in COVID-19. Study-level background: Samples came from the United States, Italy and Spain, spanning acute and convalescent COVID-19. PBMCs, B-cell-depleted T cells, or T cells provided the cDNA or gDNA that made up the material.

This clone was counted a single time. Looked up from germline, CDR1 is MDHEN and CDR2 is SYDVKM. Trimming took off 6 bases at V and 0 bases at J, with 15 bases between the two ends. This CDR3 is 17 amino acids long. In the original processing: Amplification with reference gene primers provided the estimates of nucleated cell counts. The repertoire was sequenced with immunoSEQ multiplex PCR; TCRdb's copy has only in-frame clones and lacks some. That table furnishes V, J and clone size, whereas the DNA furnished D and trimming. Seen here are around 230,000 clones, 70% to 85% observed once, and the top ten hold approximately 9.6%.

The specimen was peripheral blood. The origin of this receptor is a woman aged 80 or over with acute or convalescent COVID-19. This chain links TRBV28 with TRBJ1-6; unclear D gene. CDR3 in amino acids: CASSSRLGSSYNSPLHF. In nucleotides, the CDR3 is TGTGCCAGCAGCTCTCGACTGGGTAGCTCCTATAATTCACCCCTCCACTTT.